Below are 30 T cell receptor beta chains sequenced from a single sample in a study of T cell responses to AZD1222 COVID-19 vaccine. Measured with immunoSEQ multiplex PCR; TCRdb has only the in-frame clones, and not every one. The sample lists some 110,000 clones; about 81% were seen once. Sequencing used peripheral blood, obtained on day 0 of AZD1222 vaccination. These receptors were taken from an adult in good health.

The CDR3 nucleotides read TGTGCCAGCAGCCCCACGGGGGTTCGGGGCTACACCTTC. This translates into CASSPTGVRGYTF. The chain is built from TRBV7-9 and TRBJ1-2, with D possibly matching TRBD1 (5 bases). Per the germline V gene, CDR1 is SEHNR and CDR2 is FQNEAQ (reference sequence). This CDR3 is built from 13 residues. Trimming left V 5 bases short and J 8 bases short, with 15 bases between. The complete variable domain, with remaining parts taken from reference TRBV7-9 and TRBJ1-2, reads DTGVSQNPRHKITKRGQNVTFRCDPISEHNRLYWYRQTLGQGPEFLTYFQNEAQLEKSRLLSDRFSAERPKGSFSTLEIQRTEQGDSAMYLCASSPTGVRGYTFGSGTRLTVV.

The V and J genes are TRBV10-3 and TRBJ1-1; D is perhaps TRBD1 (5 bases). Germline V lookup: CDR1 ENHRY, CDR2 SYGVKD. The V gene lost 4 bases and the J gene lost 8 bases, with 17 bases spanning the gap. This CDR3 contains 14 residues. The CDR3 here is CAISASGGLTEAFF. CDR3 DNA: TGTGCCATCAGTGCCTCTGGGGGGTTGACGGAAGCTTTCTTT.

The chain has TRBV5-4 and TRBJ1-5; D remains ambiguous. V was trimmed by 0 bases and J by 1 base, leaving 2 bases between them. From germline, CDR1 is SGHNT and CDR2 YYREEE (reference sequence). The CDR3 length is 13 residues. CDR3 sequence reads: CASSLDSNQPQHF. Here the CDR3 DNA reads TGTGCCAGCAGCTTGGACAGCAATCAGCCCCAGCATTTT.

The CDR3 region is CASSGFNEQFF. The CDR3 DNA follows: TGCGCCAGCAGCGGATTCAATGAGCAGTTCTTC. The chain carries TRBV5-1 and TRBJ2-1, with D uncertain. Trimming removed 4 bases from V and 6 bases from J, with 5 bases in between. Germline V gene lookup returns CDR1 SGHRS and CDR2 YFSETQ. The CDR3 has 11 amino acids.

This chain joins TRBV5-1 and TRBJ1-4, with 9 bases fitting TRBD1. CDR1 and CDR2 (germline): SGHRS, YFSETQ. The CDR3 consists of 15 residues. V lost 4 bases and J lost 7; bases outside the gene matches: 8. CDR3 DNA sequence: TGCGCCAGCAGCGGGGGACAGGGACGATTTGAAAAACTGTTTTTT. Amino acid sequence: CASSGGQGRFEKLFF.

Within the sample, this clone is medium-sized. The rearrangement joins TRBV4-3 to TRBJ2-3, with TRBD2 matching over 7 bases. Per germline, CDR1 LGHNA and CDR2 YSLEER. J lost 4 bases, V lost 0 bases, and 16 bases had no gene match. The CDR3 spans 19 residues. This chain's CDR3 is CASSQEKAGPSLFPDTQYF. CDR3 nucleotide sequence: TGCGCCAGCAGCCAAGAAAAAGCGGGACCCTCATTGTTCCCAGATACGCAGTATTTT.

The J gene is TRBJ2-1, the V gene TRBV5-1; tentative D call: TRBD2 (7 bases). CDR3 length equals 15 residues. V lost 0 bases to trimming and J lost 7 bases, with 14 bases between them. Germline-derived CDR1 and CDR2 are SGHRS and YFSETQ. Here the CDR3 DNA reads TGCGCCAGCAGCTTGGCTGGGGGGGCAGGGAATGAGCAGTTCTTC. It encodes CASSLAGGAGNEQFF.

The chain combines TRBV28 with TRBJ1-2, with D tentatively TRBD1 (5 bases). V gave up 7 bases and J gave up 6 bases, with 18 bases separating them. The CDR3 contains 14 residues. Germline V gene sequence: CDR1 MDHEN, CDR2 SYDVKM. The CDR3 sequence: CASTTGGGYDGYTF. The CDR3 DNA reads as TGTGCCAGCACCACCGGGGGGGGTTACGATGGCTACACCTTC.

Concerning this clone itself: Additional DNA sequences in this sample encode the identical CDR3. The chain combines TRBV6-2 or TRBV6-3 with TRBJ2-2, with D unclear. The CDR3 runs 13 residues. V was trimmed by 2 bases and J by 3 bases, leaving 4 bases between them. CDR1 is MNHEY, CDR2 SVGEGT, per germline. The CDR3 nucleotides read TGTGCCAGCAGTTACCGCGACACCGGGGAGCTGTTTTTT. Translation gives CASSYRDTGELFF.

The V call is TRBV7-8, the J call TRBJ1-1, with D perhaps matching TRBD1 (5 bases). The CDR3 consists of 15 residues. Germline V gene sequence: CDR1 SGHVS, CDR2 FQNEAQ. V was cut by 5 bases and J by 1 base, with 14 bases left in between. CDR3 bases: TGTGCCAGCAGCCCCCGGGACGCACAGAACACTGAAGCTTTCTTT. It translates to CASSPRDAQNTEAFF.

This chain links TRBV5-4 with TRBJ1-2; tentatively, D is TRBD1 (6 bases). Trimming cost V 0 bases and J 8 bases, with 17 bases left between them. The CDR3 spans 15 residues. CDR1 SGHNT and CDR2 YYREEE come from the germline V gene (reference sequence). The CDR3: CASSLDERGGPGYTF. For the CDR3, the DNA is TGTGCCAGCAGCTTGGACGAAAGGGGGGGACCCGGCTACACCTTC.

This chain joins TRBV3-1 (or the pseudogene TRBV3-2) and TRBJ1-1; unclear D gene. V lost 0 bases and J 1 base, leaving 15 bases between the germline ends. The length of the CDR3 is 17 residues. Germline V lookup: CDR1 LGHDT, CDR2 YNNKEL (reference sequence). The CDR3 is CASSQDVNTKGNTEAFF. The CDR3 bases are TGTGCCAGCAGCCAAGACGTGAACACCAAGGGGAACACTGAAGCTTTCTTT.

This clone was seen only once. V usage is TRBV1 and J usage is TRBJ2-7; the table names TRBD2, a call not compared with the DNA. TRBV1 represents a pseudogene. This CDR3 contains 17 residues. The CDR3 loop reads CTSSQGAMNGSSYEQYF. CDR3 nucleotides: TGCACCAGCAGCCAAGGCGCGATGAATGGGAGCTCCTACGAGCAGTACTTC.

The chain couples TRBV25-1 to TRBJ1-6; D ambiguous. V was clipped by 7 bases and J by 7 bases, with 17 bases between them. Germline-derived CDR1 and CDR2 are MGHDK and SYGVNS. The CDR3 has 15 amino acids. The CDR3 protein is CASNQIGPFNSPLHF. CDR3 bases: TGTGCCAGCAACCAAATTGGACCGTTCAATTCACCCCTCCACTTT.

This clone was recorded only once. The chain recombines TRBV6-5 with TRBJ1-4; possibly TRBD1 for D (6 bases). V shed 4 bases and J shed 5 bases, with 11 bases lying between them. The CDR3 contains 14 residues. Germline V lookup: CDR1 MNHEY, CDR2 SVGAGI. CDR3: CASSLRGINEKLFF. The CDR3 DNA sequence: TGTGCCAGCAGTTTAAGGGGGATCAATGAAAAACTGTTTTTT.

V is TRBV2 and J is TRBJ2-3; the match to TRBD2 covers 7 bases. Looked up from germline, CDR1 is SNHLY and CDR2 is FYNNEI. The CDR3 sequence is 15 residues long. The ends lost 8 bases at V and 2 bases at J; junction bases unmatched: 10. CDR3 nucleotide sequence: TGTGCCAGCCGTGGGGGGGACTTCCTCACAGATACGCAGTATTTT. Protein: CASRGGDFLTDTQYF. Full variable domain (missing parts from reference TRBV2 and TRBJ2-3): EPEVTQTPSHQVTQMGQEVILRCVPISNHLYFYWYRQILGQKVEFLVSFYNNEISEKSEIFDDQFSVERPDGSNFTLKIRSTKLEDSAMYFCASRGGDFLTDTQYFGPGTRLTVL.

The chain is built from TRBV5-1 and TRBJ1-1; 9 bases are shared with TRBD1. The V segment lost 3 bases and the J segment 5 bases; nucleotides outside the gene matches: 2. The CDR3 extends over 13 amino acids. Germline-derived CDR1 and CDR2 are SGHRS and YFSETQ. For the CDR3, the DNA is TGCGCCAGCAGCTCGACAGGGGGGACTGAAGCTTTCTTT. This translates into CASSSTGGTEAFF. The full variable domain, with the rest looked up from reference TRBV5-1 and TRBJ1-1, is KAGVTQTPRYLIKTRGQQVTLSCSPISGHRSVSWYQQTPGQGLQFLFEYFSETQRNKGNFPGRFSGRQFSNSRSEMNVSTLELGDSALYLCASSSTGGTEAFFGQGTRLTVV.

The chain employs TRBV11-2 and TRBJ2-7; D possibly uses TRBD1 or TRBD2 (5 bases each). The CDR3 runs 14 residues. The germline V gene encodes CDR1 SGHAT and CDR2 FQNNGV. The V and J ends lost 5 bases and 0 bases respectively, with 11 bases between them. CDR3 sequence reads: CASSLLGGSYEQYF. The CDR3 DNA is TGTGCCAGCAGCCTACTTGGGGGCTCCTACGAGCAGTACTTC.

The chain combines TRBV5-4 with TRBJ2-4, with a tentative D call TRBD1 (5 bases). CDR1 is SGHNT, CDR2 YYREEE, per germline (reference sequence). The CDR3 is 15 residues long. CDR3 bases: TGTGCTACGACCCAGGGCCCAAGGGGCAAAAACATTCAGTACTTC. Protein sequence: CATTQGPRGKNIQYF.

The chain couples TRBV9 to TRBJ1-5, with D uncertain. Trimming took 1 base from V and 5 from J, leaving 13 bases between them. Germline V gene data show CDR1 as SGDLS and CDR2 as YYNGEE. There are 15 residues in the CDR3. The CDR3 sequence is CASSVHRGRDQPQHF. Here the CDR3 DNA reads TGTGCCAGCAGCGTACATCGGGGAAGGGATCAGCCCCAGCATTTT.

This clone has just a few counts. The rearrangement links TRBV27 to TRBJ2-1; D ambiguous. This CDR3 contains 16 residues. Germline CDR1 and CDR2: MNHEY and SMNVEV (reference sequence). With 2 bases removed from V and 0 bases from J, the gap between germline ends came to 11 bases. CDR3 sequence reads: CASSLSLGYSYNEQFF. The CDR3 DNA follows: TGTGCCAGCAGTTTAAGCTTGGGGTACTCCTACAATGAGCAGTTCTTC.

This chain uses TRBV13 with TRBJ1-1; D not certain. The germline gives CDR1 PRHDT, CDR2 FYEKMQ (reference sequence). Trimming took 1 base from V and 0 from J, leaving 9 bases between them. This CDR3 contains 15 residues. The CDR3 DNA sequence: TGTGCCAGCAGCTTAGCCCTGGGCCTGAACACTGAAGCTTTCTTT. It translates to CASSLALGLNTEAFF.

The V gene is TRBV5-5, the J gene TRBJ1-1, with D unclear. The CDR3 loop spans 14 amino acids. The germline gives CDR1 SGHKS, CDR2 YYEKEE (reference sequence). The V gene lost 4 bases and the J gene lost 9 bases, with 19 bases spanning the gap. This chain's CDR3 is CASSGGREGGQAFF. CDR3 bases: TGTGCCAGCAGCGGCGGCCGGGAGGGCGGTCAAGCTTTCTTT.

The rearrangement uses TRBV11-2 and TRBJ1-5; perhaps TRBD1 as D (5 bases). Germline V gene data show CDR1 as SGHAT and CDR2 as FQNNGV. This CDR3 is built from 15 residues. V lost 1 base and J lost 5, with 12 bases in between. The CDR3 DNA reads as TGTGCCAGCAGCTTAGGGGGGAGAAACGATCAGCCCCAGCATTTT. This codes for CASSLGGRNDQPQHF.

This clone was found a few times. The V and J genes are TRBV6-1 and TRBJ2-5; no clear D. The V end lost 3 bases, the J end lost 5 bases, and 13 bases lay between the germline ends. Per germline, CDR1 MNHNS and CDR2 SASEGT. The CDR3 consists of 14 residues. The CDR3 DNA follows: TGTGCCAGCAGTGAGAGTGGGATGATGGAGACCCAGTACTTC. This sequence encodes CASSESGMMETQYF.

A note on this clone: This same CDR3 is encoded by further DNA sequences in the sample. The genes are TRBV6-2 or TRBV6-3 and TRBJ1-6; the D gene is possibly TRBD1 (6 bases). The V and J ends lost 4 bases and 3 bases respectively, with 10 bases between them. CDR1 and CDR2 from the germline V gene are MNHEY and SVGEGT. The CDR3 is 15 amino acids. CDR3 DNA sequence: TGTGCCAGCAGTTTCAGGGGAAGCTATAATTCACCCCTCCACTTT. Protein product: CASSFRGSYNSPLHF.

The chain is built from TRBV7-2 and TRBJ2-7, with 12 bases that match TRBD2. The CDR3 has 14 residues. The V gene end was trimmed by 4 bases and the J gene end by 6 bases; junction bases not matched to a gene: 4. CDR1 SGHTA and CDR2 FQGNSA come from the germline V gene. The CDR3 coding sequence is TGTGCCAGCAGCTATACTAGCGGGGGGTCCGAGCAGTACTTC. This translates into CASSYTSGGSEQYF.

The chain has TRBV3-1 (or the pseudogene TRBV3-2) and TRBJ1-6, with TRBD1 matching over 8 bases. CDR1 and CDR2 (germline): LGHDT, YNNKEL (reference sequence). With V trimmed by 4 bases and J by 3 bases, 8 bases remained unmatched. This CDR3 is 17 amino acids long. CDR3 bases: TGTGCCAGCAGCCCGTCGGCCACAGGGGGCTATAATTCACCCCTCCACTTT. Residues: CASSPSATGGYNSPLHF.

The J gene is TRBJ2-3, the V gene TRBV10-2; D may be TRBD2 (6 bases). The V end lost 6 bases, the J end lost 5 bases, and 15 bases lay between the germline ends. The CDR3 consists of 14 residues. Germline values: CDR1 WSHSY, CDR2 SAAADI. CDR3 region: CASRGRVGGDTQYF. The CDR3 DNA reads as TGCGCCAGCAGAGGACGAGTGGGGGGAGATACGCAGTATTTT.

The chain carries TRBV5-1 and TRBJ1-3; perhaps TRBD1 as D (6 bases). The V gene lost 0 bases and the J gene lost 8 bases, with 12 bases spanning the gap. CDR3 length: 14 amino acids. CDR1 SGHRS and CDR2 YFSETQ come from the germline V gene. CDR3 in DNA: TGCGCCAGCAGCTTGGGACAGGAGGCGGACACCATATATTTT. Its translation is CASSLGQEADTIYF.